This is a list of T cell receptor beta chains from one sample in a study of T cell responses to AZD1222 COVID-19 vaccine. Here immunoSEQ multiplex PCR was the method, and the copy in TCRdb shows in-frame clones only, minus some. The top ten clones hold around 2.2% of a sample with 120,000 to 150,000 clones, around 88% of them seen once. The source was peripheral blood, collected on day 0 of AZD1222 vaccination. The source is an adult in good health. CDR3s include the opening cysteine and the closing phenylalanine or tryptophan. D genes are given only for firm matches. Only some rows state a clone size, as once, few, many or a class for expanded clones.

>TRBV20-1|14|TRBJ2-1|NA|TRBD2
TGCAGTGCTAGTACGACTAGCGGCAGAGATGAGCAGTTCTTC
CSASTTSGRDEQFF
>TRBV6-1|13|TRBJ1-1|NA|NA
TGTGCCAGCAGTGATTGGGGGAACACTGAAGCTTTCTTT
CASSDWGNTEAFF
>TRBV6-2/TRBV6-3|15|TRBJ1-1|NA|NA
TGTGCCAGCAGTCAACCGGGCGAAACTAGCACTGAAGCTTTCTTT
CASSQPGETSTEAFF
>TRBV6-4|13|TRBJ1-2|NA|NA
TGTGCCAGCAGTGATTCGAGAGGTCGCGGCTACACCTTC
CASSDSRGRGYTF
>TRBV30|13|TRBJ1-6|NA|NA
TGTGCCTGGAGTATGACAGATAATTCACCCCTCCACTTT
CAWSMTDNSPLHF
>TRBV11-2|16|TRBJ2-7|NA|TRBD2
TGTGCCAGCAGCTTAGGAGCTAGCGGGGGATCCTACGAGCAGTACTTC
CASSLGASGGSYEQYF
>TRBV2|15|TRBJ2-7|NA|NA
TGTGCCAGCAGTGGAGGCGGAGTGAAGGGCTACGAGCAGTACTTC
CASSGGGVKGYEQYF
>TRBV5-4|17|TRBJ2-1|NA|TRBD2
TGTGCCAGCAGCCCGGGACTAGCGGGCCCCATTTACAATGAGCAGTTCTTC
CASSPGLAGPIYNEQFF
>TRBV28|14|TRBJ2-6|NA|TRBD1
TGTGCCACGGACAGGGGAGCTGGGGCCAACGTCCTGACTTTC
CATDRGAGANVLTF
>TRBV5-1|13|TRBJ2-5|NA|NA
TGCGCCAGCAGCTTGGAAGGTATGGAGACCCAGTACTTC
CASSLEGMETQYF
>TRBV28|15|TRBJ2-7|NA|NA
TGTGCCAGCAGCACCATCGGTGGCTACTCCTACGAGCAGTACTTC
CASSTIGGYSYEQYF
>TRBV29-1|13|TRBJ2-7|NA|NA
TGCAGCGTGGGCAGGGAGTATCTCCACGAGCAGTACTTC
CSVGREYLHEQYF
>TRBV24-1|11|TRBJ1-2|NA|NA
TGTGCCACCAGTGTCGGGGATGGCTACACCTTC
CATSVGDGYTF
>TRBV27|12|TRBJ1-1|once|NA
TGTGCCAGCAGTTTTCACGGACGGGAAGCTTTCTTT
CASSFHGREAFF
>TRBV19|16|TRBJ1-6|NA|NA
TGTGCCAGTAGTTCTGGACCGTCGGGTAATAATTCACCCCTCCACTTT
CASSSGPSGNNSPLHF
>TRBV7-3|12|TRBJ1-1|NA|NA
TGTGCCAGCAGCTGGCAGGGGCCGCCAACTTCCTTT
CASSWQGPPTSF
>TRBV27|12|TRBJ2-7|few|NA
TGTGCCAGCAGTCCCAACACTTTGGAGCAGTACTTC
CASSPNTLEQYF
>TRBV6-1|12|TRBJ1-5|NA|NA
TGTGCCAGCAGTGAAGCACCTCAGCCCCAGCATTTT
CASSEAPQPQHF
>TRBV6-5|14|TRBJ2-7|NA|NA
TGTGCCATCCGAAGACTTGGTGGGTCTTACGAGCAGTACTTC
CAIRRLGGSYEQYF
>TRBV7-8|13|TRBJ1-1|NA|NA
TGTGCCAGCAGCTTACCGGCGAACACTGAAGCTTTCTTT
CASSLPANTEAFF
>TRBV9|16|TRBJ2-3|NA|TRBD1
TGTGCCAGCAGCGTAGATGACAGGGGATACACAGATACGCAGTATTTT
CASSVDDRGYTDTQYF
>TRBV5-1|16|TRBJ1-5|NA|NA
TGCGCCAGCAGCTTGGGGCCAGGCCTTGGAAATCAGCCCCAGCATTTT
CASSLGPGLGNQPQHF
>TRBV27|12|TRBJ2-7|NA|NA
TGTGCCAGCAGTTTCACGGTCCACGAGCAGTACTTC
CASSFTVHEQYF
>TRBV29-1|16|TRBJ1-1|NA|TRBD1
TGCAGCGTTGCGTTGGCTTGGGGACAGGGGAACACTGAAGCTTTCTTT
CSVALAWGQGNTEAFF
>TRBV21-1|16|TRBJ1-2|NA|NA
TGTGCCAGCAGCAACTATGGGCCCGTCTGTATGGGAGGCTACACCTTC
CASSNYGPVCMGGYTF
>TRBV7-9|16|TRBJ2-6|NA|NA
TGTGCCAGCAGCCCCCTAGACATCTCTGGGGCCAACGTCCTGACTTTC
CASSPLDISGANVLTF
>TRBV7-6|17|TRBJ1-1|NA|NA
TGTGCCAGCAGCTTAGTCCCATCGCGGTCCTACGACACTGAAGCTTTCTTT
CASSLVPSRSYDTEAFF
>TRBV28|15|TRBJ1-4|NA|TRBD1
TGTGCCAGCAGTTCCCGGGACAGGGGACATGAAAAACTGTTTTTT
CASSSRDRGHEKLFF
>TRBV9|15|TRBJ2-7|few|NA
TGTGCCAGCAGCGTAGTCGATGGCGGATCCTACGAGCAGTACTTC
CASSVVDGGSYEQYF
>TRBV25-1|11|TRBJ2-1|NA|NA
TGTGCCAGCCGAGATTTGAATGAGCAGTTCTTC
CASRDLNEQFF
>TRBV3-1/TRBV3-2|15|TRBJ1-1|NA|NA
TGTGCCAGCTTACGATTTAAACAGCGGGACACTGAAGCTTTCTTT
CASLRFKQRDTEAFF
>TRBV2|15|TRBJ2-1|NA|TRBD2
TGTGCCAGCAGTGAAGAGGGACTAGCGGTCAATGAGCAGTTCTTC
CASSEEGLAVNEQFF
>TRBV7-2|15|TRBJ2-7|NA|TRBD2
TGTGCCAGCAGCTTAGTCGGGGGGTTGGGATACGAGCAGTACTTC
CASSLVGGLGYEQYF
>TRBV7-8|14|TRBJ1-6|NA|NA
TGTGCCAGCAGGCCCCGGGACGGGGGATCACCCCTCCACTTT
CASRPRDGGSPLHF
>TRBV9|15|TRBJ1-4|few|NA
TGTGCCAGCAGCGTAACATACTATGACGGGGAAAAACTGTTTTTT
CASSVTYYDGEKLFF
>TRBV6-5|15|TRBJ1-1|once|TRBD1
TGTGCCAGCAGTAAAACCGGGACAGCAAGGACTGAAGCTTTCTTT
CASSKTGTARTEAFF
>TRBV9|20|TRBJ2-1|NA|TRBD2
TGTGCCAGCAGCGTAGATCTCCTAGCGGGGACACTCAGCTCCTACAATGAGCAGTTCTTC
CASSVDLLAGTLSSYNEQFF
>TRBV28|13|TRBJ1-5|NA|NA
TGTGCCAGCAGTTTAATGACAGATCAGCCCCAGCATTTT
CASSLMTDQPQHF
>TRBV27|12|TRBJ1-6|NA|NA
TGTGCCAGCAGTGACCCCGGGTCCCCCCTCCACTTT
CASSDPGSPLHF
>TRBV7-2|18|TRBJ2-2|NA|TRBD2
TGTGCCAGCAGCTTAGGCCCCCGGACTAGCGGGAACACCGGGGAGCTGTTTTTT
CASSLGPRTSGNTGELFF
>TRBV18|14|TRBJ2-7|NA|TRBD2
TGTGCCAGCTCACGAATTAGCGGGACCTACGAGCAGTACTTC
CASSRISGTYEQYF
>TRBV3-1/TRBV3-2|13|TRBJ1-2|NA|TRBD1
TGTGCCAGCAGCCTCGGACAGGGGAGCGGCTACACCTTC
CASSLGQGSGYTF
>TRBV6-6|18|TRBJ1-2|NA|TRBD1
TGTGCCAGCAGTCACCCCCGGGACAGGGGAGTTCCAAACTATGGCTACACCTTC
CASSHPRDRGVPNYGYTF
>TRBV6-1|13|TRBJ2-7|once|NA
TGTGCCAGCAGTGAAGAGGCCGTGTGGGAGCAGTACTTC
CASSEEAVWEQYF
>TRBV27|16|TRBJ2-7|NA|TRBD2
TGTGCCAGCAGTTTAAGACTAGCGGGCGTCTCCTACGAGCAGTACTTC
CASSLRLAGVSYEQYF
>TRBV29-1|11|TRBJ2-7|NA|NA
TGCAGCGTTGCCGTCAGGAGCGAGCAGTACTTC
CSVAVRSEQYF
>TRBV6-5|14|TRBJ2-3|NA|NA
TGTGCCAGTGTATGGGCTAGCGGCACAGATACGCAGTATTTT
CASVWASGTDTQYF
>TRBV28|15|TRBJ2-3|NA|NA
TGTGCCAGCAGCGGCAACAGGGTTGAAACAGATACGCAGTATTTT
CASSGNRVETDTQYF
>TRBV15|13|TRBJ1-3|NA|NA
TGTGCCACCAGCAGCTGGATTGGAAACACCATATATTTT
CATSSWIGNTIYF
>TRBV19|14|TRBJ2-4|NA|TRBD1
TGTGCCAGTAGTATAGGGACAGGGGAAAACATTCAGTACTTC
CASSIGTGENIQYF
>TRBV5-6|15|TRBJ1-1|NA|NA
TGTGCCAGCAGCTCCAGGGCTAACGTGAACACTGAAGCTTTCTTT
CASSSRANVNTEAFF
>TRBV19|17|TRBJ2-2|NA|TRBD2
TGTGCCAGTAGTGCTCGACTAGCCTTTCCGAACACCGGGGAGCTGTTTTTT
CASSARLAFPNTGELFF